One sample yielded the 10 T cell receptor beta chains listed below, sequenced in a study of T-cell reconstitution after alpha-beta-depleted transplantation in children. Unique molecular identifiers were used to barcode this TCRbeta library. Each CDR3 protein is one row after TCRdb ran MiXCR on the PCR reads. The table includes 250,000 to 300,000 distinct CDR3 sequences, roughly a tenth detected once. This specimen was PBMCs, taken before TCRalphabeta/CD19-depleted stem cell transplant. The receptors derive from a boy younger than two with acute myeloid leukemia, due to receive a stem cell transplant.

This clonotype was counted at least ten times. The chain uses TRBV6-6 and TRBJ2-7; TRBD1 matches 8 bases. The germline CDR1 and CDR2 sequences are MNHNY and SVGAGI (reference sequence). V was clipped by 8 bases and J by 4 bases; unmatched bases: 4. There are 12 residues in the CDR3. The CDR3 protein is CASWDRTYEQYF. As DNA, the CDR3 is TGTGCCAGCTGGGACAGGACTTACGAGCAGTACTTC.

This clonotype has a handful of counts. This chain joins TRBV7-9 and TRBJ2-2; D ambiguous. The CDR3 has 14 amino acids. Trimming removed 3 bases at V and 7 bases at J, with 12 bases between. Germline loops: CDR1 SEHNR, CDR2 FQNEAQ (reference sequence). Here the CDR3 reads CASSLSGRHGELFF. CDR3 DNA: TGTGCCAGCAGCTTGTCGGGTCGGCACGGGGAGCTGTTTTTT.

This clonotype was found many times. The chain uses TRBV7-2 and TRBJ2-1; the D is unclear. V gave up 5 bases and J gave up 0 bases, with 8 bases separating them. This CDR3 comprises 14 residues. Germline values: CDR1 SGHTA, CDR2 FQGNSA. CDR3 nucleotide sequence: TGTGCCAGCAGCCAATACAGCTCCTACAATGAGCAGTTCTTC. It translates to CASSQYSSYNEQFF.

This clonotype was counted many times. At one of its ends the junction is not consistent with the germline gene, which may arise from a read error. V is TRBV7-7 and J is TRBJ2-3, with D perhaps TRBD2 (5 bases). The germline V gene encodes CDR1 SSHAT and CDR2 FNYEAQ (reference sequence). This CDR3 comprises 16 residues. CDR3 region: CASSPLGLQYTDTQYF. The DNA of the CDR3 is TGTGCTAGCAGCCCCCTAGGACTCCAGTACACAGATACGCAGTATTTT.

In this sample, this clonotype turned up many times. The V gene is TRBV7-9, the J gene TRBJ2-7; TRBD1 or TRBD2 may be the D gene (5 bases each). V lost 2 bases and J 0 bases, leaving 14 bases between the germline ends. CDR1 and CDR2 (germline): SEHNR, FQNEAQ (reference sequence). This CDR3 comprises 16 residues. The CDR3 coding sequence is TGTGCCAGCAGCTTAACCCCGTTTGGGACCTCCTACGAGCAGTACTTC. Its translation is CASSLTPFGTSYEQYF.

This clonotype was observed at least ten times. The chain has TRBV6-5 and TRBJ1-6, with 9 bases lining up with TRBD1. In germline, CDR1 is MNHEY, CDR2 SVGAGI. V lost 2 bases and J lost 6; bases outside the gene matches: 2. CDR3 length: 15 amino acids. CDR3 DNA sequence: TGTGCCAGCAGTTACGGGGACAGGGCTAATTCACCCCTCCACTTT. Amino acids: CASSYGDRANSPLHF.

This clonotype showed up just a few times. J is TRBJ2-1 and V is TRBV20-1; the match to TRBD2 covers 10 bases. V was pared by 3 bases and J by 9 bases, with 8 bases of the junction left unmatched. The germline V gene has CDR1 DFQATT and CDR2 SNEGSKA (reference sequence). This CDR3 comprises 14 residues. The CDR3 region has the DNA TGCAGTGCTAGGGGGCTAGCGGGGGTAACTGAGCAGTTCTTC. Protein: CSARGLAGVTEQFF.

The chain recombines TRBV25-1 with TRBJ2-5, with TRBD1 matching 7 bases. The CDR3 totals 15 residues. Per germline, CDR1 MGHDK and CDR2 SYGVNS. V lost 1 base and J lost 1; bases outside the gene matches: 3. The chain's CDR3 is CASSELGQPQETQYF. The CDR3 nucleotides are TGTGCCAGCAGTGAATTGGGACAGCCCCAAGAGACCCAGTACTTC. The complete variable domain, with remaining parts taken from reference TRBV25-1 and TRBJ2-5, reads EADIYQTPRYLVIGTGKKITLECSQTMGHDKMYWYQQDPGMELHLIHYSYGVNSTEKGDLSSESTVSRIRTEHFPLTLESARPSHTSQYLCASSELGQPQETQYFGPGTRLLVL.

This clonotype was detected a few times. The chain joins TRBV11-2 to TRBJ2-3; 8 bases agree with TRBD2. This CDR3 comprises 15 residues. V lost 5 bases and J lost 8; bases outside the gene matches: 12. Germline assignment: CDR1 SGHAT and CDR2 FQNNGV. The CDR3 here is CASSIRGTSLVTQYF. The CDR3 DNA reads TGTGCCAGCAGCATTAGGGGGACTAGTTTAGTTACGCAGTATTTT.

In the case of this clonotype: The junction differs from germline at one of its ends, possibly a read error. The chain combines TRBV19 with TRBJ2-2, with D perhaps TRBD1 (6 bases). The germline V gene encodes CDR1 LNHDA and CDR2 SQIVND (reference sequence). The CDR3 loop spans 12 amino acids. The CDR3 nucleotides are TGTGCCATAACAGGGAACGCCGGGGAGCTGTTTTTT. It specifies CAITGNAGELFF.